A single sample is the source of the 27 T cell receptor beta chains below, sequenced in a study of T cell responses to AZD1222 COVID-19 vaccine. The repertoire was sequenced with immunoSEQ multiplex PCR; TCRdb's copy has only in-frame clones and lacks some. The sample yields 120,000 to 150,000 clones, 70% to 90% seen once. This material consisted of peripheral blood, taken 28 days after the second AZD1222 dose. These TCRs come from an adult who received the AZD1222 COVID-19 vaccine.

The chain joins TRBV6-1 to TRBJ1-2; weak D call: TRBD1 (5 bases). This CDR3 comprises 12 residues. Germline V lookup: CDR1 MNHNS, CDR2 SASEGT. V was cut by 0 bases and J by 8 bases, with 7 bases left in between. CDR3 DNA sequence: TGTGCCAGCAGTGAAGCGTGGGGGGGCTACACCTTC. Residues: CASSEAWGGYTF.

V is TRBV6-6 and J is TRBJ2-5; D tentatively reads TRBD1 or TRBD2 (6 bases each). This CDR3 contains 17 residues. Deletions cut 5 bases from V and 5 bases from J, with 24 bases between. Germline loops: CDR1 MNHNY, CDR2 SVGAGI (reference sequence). CDR3 nucleotides: TGTGCCAGCAGTCACGGGGTTATACAGGGTGGAGGGGAGACCCAGTACTTC. Amino acids: CASSHGVIQGGGETQYF.

V usage is TRBV30 and J usage is TRBJ1-2; D is unresolved. The CDR3 consists of 13 residues. CDR1 and CDR2 from the germline V gene are GTSNPN and SVGIG (reference sequence). V shed 2 bases and J shed 2 bases, with 9 bases lying between them. In nucleotides, the CDR3 is TGTGCCTGGAGTTTAGCGAAGAACTATGGCTACACCTTC. Protein sequence: CAWSLAKNYGYTF.

This clone was seen once. The rearrangement links TRBV5-4 to TRBJ1-1; unclear D gene. In germline, CDR1 is SGHNT, CDR2 YYREEE (reference sequence). There are 14 residues in the CDR3. V gave up 5 bases and J gave up 5 bases, with 16 bases separating them. CDR3 DNA: TGTGCCAGCAGGGAGGGTTCTCTGATAACTGAAGCTTTCTTT. As protein: CASREGSLITEAFF.

The rearrangement uses TRBV28 and TRBJ1-2, with D possibly TRBD1 on 6 matching bases. Between the trimmed V and J ends, which lost 4 bases and 4 bases, there was a span of 10 bases. CDR3 size: 13 residues. Germline lookup yields CDR1 MDHEN and CDR2 SYDVKM. CDR3 loop: CASSSARGYGYTF. Written as DNA, the CDR3 is TGTGCCAGCAGTTCGGCCAGGGGCTATGGCTACACCTTC.

J is TRBJ2-3 and V is TRBV12-3 or TRBV12-4; D is perhaps TRBD1 (5 bases). The CDR3 totals 13 residues. V was pared by 10 bases and J by 3 bases, with 14 bases between. The CDR3 region has the DNA TGTGCCACCAGGCAGGGCTCGACAGATACGCAGTATTTT. As protein: CATRQGSTDTQYF.

The chain is built from TRBV11-2 and TRBJ1-6, with a tentative D call TRBD1 (6 bases). Germline assignment: CDR1 SGHAT and CDR2 FQNNGV. The V and J ends lost 2 bases and 7 bases respectively, with 15 bases between them. This CDR3 has 16 residues. The CDR3 DNA is TGTGCCAGCAGCTTAATCACCGGGACACGCAATTCACCCCTCCACTTT. It translates to CASSLITGTRNSPLHF.

The chain has TRBV7-9 and TRBJ1-5; a weak D match, TRBD1 (5 bases). CDR3 length equals 14 residues. Germline V gives CDR1 SEHNR, CDR2 FQNEAQ (reference sequence). V was clipped by 6 bases and J by 4 bases, with 13 bases between them. DNA for the CDR3: TGTGCCAGCAGTCTCTTACAGGAGAATCAGCCCCAGCATTTT. Amino acids: CASSLLQENQPQHF.

This clone was detected only a few times. CDR3 nucleotide sequence: TGCGCCAGCAGCTACCTAAATACGACTAGCACACTCCTAGGCGAGCAGTACTTC. It codes for CASSYLNTTSTLLGEQYF. The chain carries TRBV5-1 and TRBJ2-7; 7 bases map to TRBD2. Losses at the gene ends were 3 bases for V and 6 bases for J; bases not matched to a gene: 21. CDR3 length equals 18 residues. Germline CDR1 and CDR2: SGHRS and YFSETQ.

This sequence joins TRBV11-2 and TRBJ2-1; 12 nucleotides agree with TRBD2. J gave up 8 bases and V 4 bases, and 12 bases lay outside the gene matches. The CDR3 consists of 17 residues. From germline, CDR1 is SGHAT and CDR2 FQNNGV. This CDR3 is CASSYRLAGDGRDEQFF. In DNA, the CDR3 is TGTGCCAGCAGCTACCGACTAGCGGGAGACGGACGGGATGAGCAGTTCTTC.

The chain recombines TRBV18 with TRBJ1-2; no clear D. CDR3 length equals 14 residues. The germline CDR1 and CDR2 sequences are KGHSH and LQKENI. V dropped 2 bases and J dropped 7 bases, with 14 bases sitting between them. The CDR3 DNA reads TGTGCCAGCTCACCATCCGGAATCATAGGTGGCTACACCTTC. Protein sequence: CASSPSGIIGGYTF.

The chain recombines TRBV24-1 with TRBJ2-2, with unresolved D. Germline assignment: CDR1 KGHDR and CDR2 SFDVKD. The CDR3 contains 14 residues. The germline V and J ends were trimmed by 7 bases and 7 bases, with 15 bases remaining between them. CDR3 protein: CATRSSEKNGELFF. CDR3 nucleotide sequence: TGTGCCACCAGAAGTAGTGAGAAGAACGGGGAGCTGTTTTTT.

The rearrangement joins TRBV28 to TRBJ2-7; D perhaps matches TRBD2 (6 bases). The CDR3 is 14 residues long. The germline V gene encodes CDR1 MDHEN and CDR2 SYDVKM. Trimming took off 9 bases at V and 2 bases at J, with 17 bases between the two ends. CDR3 sequence reads: CASKRAGMAYEQYF. The CDR3 coding sequence is TGTGCCAGTAAGCGGGCAGGGATGGCCTACGAGCAGTACTTC.

V and J are TRBV18 and TRBJ2-7; weak D call: TRBD1 (6 bases). Germline CDR1 is KGHSH and CDR2 is LQKENI. Trimming removed 0 bases from V and 6 bases from J, with 15 bases in between. The CDR3 contains 15 residues. The CDR3 is CASSPPGQGNSEQYF. CDR3 DNA: TGTGCCAGCTCACCACCGGGGCAGGGGAACTCCGAGCAGTACTTC.

This chain links TRBV5-3 with TRBJ2-5, with D maybe TRBD2 (7 bases). TRBV5-3 is noted as an ORF with a role that remains uncertain. The CDR3 is 20 residues long. The germline V and J ends were trimmed by 0 bases and 1 base, with 25 bases remaining between them. The CDR3 region has the DNA TGTGCCAGAAGCTTGGCTCGGGGGGCGGGGGCGGGTTGGCGCCAAGAGACCCAGTACTTC. Translated: CARSLARGAGAGWRQETQYF.

V is TRBV19 and J is TRBJ2-2, with D unclear. The ends were cut back, 6 bases at V and 1 base at J, with 6 bases in the middle. The germline gives CDR1 LNHDA, CDR2 SQIVND (reference sequence). The CDR3 extends over 13 amino acids. This CDR3 is CASRGQNTGELFF. CDR3 DNA: TGTGCCAGTAGAGGGCAGAACACCGGGGAGCTGTTTTTT.

The V call is TRBV6-4, the J call TRBJ2-2, with a tentative D call TRBD1 (6 bases). CDR1 is MRHNA, CDR2 SNTAGT, per germline. V lost 4 bases and J 6 bases, leaving 12 bases between the germline ends. The CDR3 is 14 amino acids. The CDR3 DNA sequence: TGTGCCAGCAGTGTACAGGGTTCCGCCGGGGAGCTGTTTTTT. It encodes CASSVQGSAGELFF.

J is TRBJ2-5 and V is TRBV27, with D maybe TRBD2 (5 bases). Germline lookup yields CDR1 MNHEY and CDR2 SMNVEV (reference sequence). This CDR3 contains 15 residues. V shed 10 bases and J shed 0 bases, with 18 bases lying between them. The CDR3 spells CAINPLPGNQETQYF. The CDR3 DNA sequence: TGTGCCATCAACCCCTTGCCGGGGAACCAAGAGACCCAGTACTTC.

This rearrangement joins TRBV3-1 (or the pseudogene TRBV3-2) to TRBJ1-2; 7 bases agree with TRBD1. The CDR3 covers 13 residues. Germline V lookup: CDR1 LGHDT, CDR2 YNNKEL (reference sequence). V trimming: 1 base; J trimming: 8 bases; junction bases outside the gene matches: 4. In DNA, the CDR3 is TGTGCCAGCAGCCAAGGGGACAGCCGGGGCTACACCTTC. Protein sequence: CASSQGDSRGYTF.

This chain joins TRBV7-2 and TRBJ1-5, with 9 bases lining up with TRBD1. The J segment lost 5 bases and the V segment lost 3 bases, leaving 5 bases of the junction unmatched. There are 15 residues in the CDR3. Germline lookup yields CDR1 SGHTA and CDR2 FQGNSA. The CDR3 sequence is CASSFGQGLDQPQHF. The CDR3 DNA reads TGTGCCAGCAGCTTCGGACAGGGGCTCGATCAGCCCCAGCATTTT.

This sequence joins TRBV25-1 and TRBJ1-2, with a tentative D call TRBD1 (5 bases). CDR3 size: 17 residues. The V end was cut by 4 bases, the J end by 8 bases, with 26 bases between. The germline V gene encodes CDR1 MGHDK and CDR2 SYGVNS. The CDR3 protein is CASSVNLGEDTFGGYTF. The CDR3 region has the DNA TGTGCCAGCAGTGTGAATCTAGGGGAGGATACTTTCGGAGGCTACACCTTC.

This chain links TRBV4-3 with TRBJ1-6; no definite D call. V was shortened by 1 base and J by 9 bases, with 16 bases between the two germline ends. Per the germline V gene, CDR1 is LGHNA and CDR2 is YSLEER. CDR3 size: 16 residues. As DNA, the CDR3 is TGCGCCAGCAGCCAAGGGCCCGGCCGAGAGGGTTCACCCCTCCACTTT. The encoded protein is CASSQGPGREGSPLHF.

This clone has a single count. This sequence joins TRBV4-2 and TRBJ2-5, with D possibly matching TRBD2 (7 bases). Between the trimmed V and J ends, which lost 3 bases and 2 bases, there was a span of 28 bases. CDR3 length: 20 residues. The germline V gene has CDR1 LGHNA and CDR2 YNFKEQ. In nucleotides, the CDR3 is TGTGCCAGCAGCCAGAGATGGAGGGGGGGCCTGTCCACAAGGCAAGAGACCCAGTACTTC. As protein: CASSQRWRGGLSTRQETQYF.

This chain links TRBV19 with TRBJ1-1, with 7 bases that match TRBD1. Per the germline V gene, CDR1 is LNHDA and CDR2 is SQIVND (reference sequence). V was pared by 6 bases and J by 5 bases, with 6 bases of the junction left unmatched. The CDR3 is 13 amino acids. CDR3 loop: CASSRQGRTEAFF. The DNA for the CDR3 is TGTGCCAGTAGCCGACAGGGCCGGACTGAAGCTTTCTTT.

The V and J genes are TRBV27 and TRBJ1-4; 7 bases fit TRBD1. The germline V gene has CDR1 MNHEY and CDR2 SMNVEV (reference sequence). There are 17 residues in the CDR3. J gave up 0 bases and V 5 bases, and 9 bases lay outside the gene matches. In DNA, the CDR3 is TGTGCCAGCAGTCCTCGGACAGGCCTTGCAACTAATGAAAAACTGTTTTTT. Residues: CASSPRTGLATNEKLFF.

V is TRBV5-1 and J is TRBJ1-6; tentatively, D is TRBD1 (5 bases). V dropped 4 bases and J dropped 0 bases, with 8 bases sitting between them. Looked up from germline, CDR1 is SGHRS and CDR2 is YFSETQ. This CDR3 has 15 amino acids. This CDR3 is CASSQDTSYNSPLHF. The CDR3 region has the DNA TGCGCCAGCAGCCAGGACACCTCCTATAATTCACCCCTCCACTTT.

The chain links TRBV6-2 or TRBV6-3 to TRBJ2-3; 7 bases are a match to TRBD2. The CDR3 has 16 residues. CDR1 and CDR2 from the germline V gene are MNHEY and SVGEGT. After removal of 0 bases from V and 1 base from J, the junction contained 4 bases not matched to a gene. The CDR3 sequence: CASSYSSGSRTDTQYF. Written as DNA, the CDR3 is TGTGCCAGCAGTTACTCTAGCGGGTCCCGCACAGATACGCAGTATTTT.